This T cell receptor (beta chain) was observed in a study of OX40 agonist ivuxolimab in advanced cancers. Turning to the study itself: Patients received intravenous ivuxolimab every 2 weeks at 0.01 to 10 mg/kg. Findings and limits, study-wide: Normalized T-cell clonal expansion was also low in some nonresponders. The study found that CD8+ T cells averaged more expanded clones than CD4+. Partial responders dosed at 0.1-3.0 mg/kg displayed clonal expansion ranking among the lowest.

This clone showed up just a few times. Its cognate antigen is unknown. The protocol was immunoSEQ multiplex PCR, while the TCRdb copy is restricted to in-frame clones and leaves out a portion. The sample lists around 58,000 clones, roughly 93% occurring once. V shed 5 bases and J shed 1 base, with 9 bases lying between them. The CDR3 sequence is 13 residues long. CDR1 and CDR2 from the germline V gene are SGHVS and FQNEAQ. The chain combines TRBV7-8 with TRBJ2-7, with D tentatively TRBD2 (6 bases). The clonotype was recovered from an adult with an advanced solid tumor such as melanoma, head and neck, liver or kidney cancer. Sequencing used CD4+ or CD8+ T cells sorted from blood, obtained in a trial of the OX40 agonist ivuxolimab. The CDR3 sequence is CASSLGLSYEQYF. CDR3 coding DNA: TGTGCCAGCAGCCTGGGACTGTCCTACGAGCAGTACTTC.